This TCR beta chain was obtained from a study of a mutant IDH1 vaccine in newly diagnosed glioma. Study overall: Vaccines were first given 4-6 weeks after radiotherapy alone, or with temozolomide cycles.

Profiled with immunoSEQ multiplex PCR; TCRdb holds only in-frame clones, not every one. Among 45,000 or so clones, around 90% were seen once, and the ten largest hold around 5.7%. Concerning this clone: Its antigen is not identified.

As for time point: week 35, safety follow-up. One vaccine dose held 300 ug of mutant IDH1 20-mer peptide and came with topical imiquimod. Losses at the gene ends were 6 bases for V and 3 bases for J; bases not matched to a gene: 7. Germline V gene data show CDR1 as MNHEY and CDR2 as SMNVEV (reference sequence). This CDR3 comprises 14 residues. The rearrangement uses TRBV27 and TRBJ2-5; 7 positions match TRBD1. This receptor was obtained from a woman aged 40 to 55 with glioma. Specimen: PBMCs, collected from a glioma patient whose treatment included an IDH1 peptide vaccine. The DNA of the CDR3 is TGTGCCAGCAGCGCCTCCGGGACAGAAGAGACCCAGTACTTC. Its translation: CASSASGTEETQYF.